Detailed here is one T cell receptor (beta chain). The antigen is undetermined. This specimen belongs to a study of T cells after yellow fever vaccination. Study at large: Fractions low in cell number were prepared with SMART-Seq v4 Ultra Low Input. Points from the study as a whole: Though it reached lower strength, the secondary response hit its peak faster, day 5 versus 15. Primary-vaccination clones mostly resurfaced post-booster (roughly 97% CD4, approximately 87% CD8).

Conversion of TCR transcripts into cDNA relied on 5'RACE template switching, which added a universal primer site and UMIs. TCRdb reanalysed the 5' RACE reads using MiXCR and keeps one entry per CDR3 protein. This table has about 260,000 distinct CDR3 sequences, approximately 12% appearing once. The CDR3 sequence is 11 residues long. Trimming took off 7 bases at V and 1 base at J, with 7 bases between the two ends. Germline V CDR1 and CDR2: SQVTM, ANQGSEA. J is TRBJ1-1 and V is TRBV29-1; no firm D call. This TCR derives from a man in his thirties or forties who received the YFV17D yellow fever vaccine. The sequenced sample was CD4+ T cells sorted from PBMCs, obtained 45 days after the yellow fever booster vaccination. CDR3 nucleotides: TGCAGCGGTGAGCGGAACACTGAAGCTTTCTTT. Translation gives CSGERNTEAFF.